The 22 T cell receptor beta chains given below trace back to one sample, sequenced in a study of identical twins' blood T cells. TCRdb fed the 5' RACE reads into MiXCR, producing one record per CDR3 protein. Here the sample spans hundreds of thousands of distinct CDR3 sequences, 28% being singletons. The specimen was PBMCs. These receptors were collected from a woman aged 18 to 49 in good health.

This chain links TRBV29-1 with TRBJ1-2; D gene uncertain. Germline V gene sequence: CDR1 SQVTM, CDR2 ANQGSEA. V was trimmed by 0 bases and J by 8 bases, leaving 16 bases between them. The CDR3 consists of 14 residues. In DNA form, the CDR3 reads TGCAGCGTTGAAGAATTTCCTAAACTCATCGGCTACACCTTC. Its translation: CSVEEFPKLIGYTF.

This clonotype was detected only a few times. The rearrangement uses TRBV27 and TRBJ2-1, with 9 bases matching TRBD1. The germline V gene has CDR1 MNHEY and CDR2 SMNVEV (reference sequence). J gave up 4 bases and V 2 bases, and 3 bases lay outside the gene matches. The CDR3 contains 15 residues. In nucleotides, the CDR3 is TGTGCCAGCAGTTTACAGGACAGGGGTTACAATGAGCAGTTCTTC. It encodes CASSLQDRGYNEQFF.

This clonotype occurred a few times. This chain joins TRBV11-2 and TRBJ2-3; TRBD1 agrees at 7 bases. V lost 0 bases and J lost 1; bases outside the gene matches: 7. CDR1 and CDR2 from the germline V gene are SGHAT and FQNNGV. The CDR3 extends over 17 amino acids. The CDR3 reads CASSLDQTGFGTDTQYF. CDR3 sequence (DNA): TGTGCCAGCAGCTTAGACCAGACAGGGTTCGGCACAGATACGCAGTATTTT. Supplemented by reference TRBV11-2 and TRBJ2-3, the full variable domain reads EAGVAQSPRYKIIEKRQSVAFWCNPISGHATLYWYQQILGQGPKLLIQFQNNGVVDDSQLPKDRFSAERLKGVDSTLKIQPAKLEDSAVYLCASSLDQTGFGTDTQYFGPGTRLTVL.

This chain connects TRBV10-3 to TRBJ2-1; D is undetermined. The CDR3 has 11 residues. CDR1 is ENHRY, CDR2 SYGVKD, per germline. Trimming cost V 3 bases and J 9 bases, with 6 bases left between them. In nucleotides, the CDR3 is TGTGCCATCAGTGAAAGGAGTGAGCAGTTCTTC. Protein: CAISERSEQFF.

This clonotype has a handful of counts. CDR3 amino acids: CASSPGTGVYSSGNTIYF. The CDR3 nucleotides are TGCGCCAGCAGCCCCGGGACAGGGGTTTATTCATCTGGAAACACCATATATTTT. The chain combines TRBV5-1 with TRBJ1-3; 10 bases are shared with TRBD1. V gave up 4 bases and J gave up 1 base; unmatched junction bases: 11. The CDR3 runs to 18 residues. The germline V gene encodes CDR1 SGHRS and CDR2 YFSETQ.

This clonotype has a handful of counts. Possible read error: a much larger clone is one base away. The gene calls are TRBV10-3 and TRBJ1-6; tentatively, D is TRBD1 (5 bases). Germline CDR1 and CDR2: ENHRY and SYGVKD. With 4 bases removed from V and 7 bases from J, the gap between germline ends came to 8 bases. This CDR3 is 13 amino acids long. CDR3 bases: TGTGCCATCAGTGGACGGGGGAATTCACCCCTCCACTTT. Encoded protein: CAISGRGNSPLHF.

Many counts were recorded for this clonotype. This chain uses TRBV5-1 with TRBJ2-7; D gene unclear. The CDR3 is 16 amino acids. CDR1 is SGHRS and CDR2 is YFSETQ in the germline V gene. V was pared by 3 bases and J by 0 bases, with 16 bases between. CDR3 in DNA: TGCGCCAGCAGCTCCACCATGACTGGGAACTCCTACGAGCAGTACTTC. It translates to CASSSTMTGNSYEQYF. The full variable domain, in which reference TRBV5-1 and TRBJ2-7 provide the parts outside the CDR3, is KAGVTQTPRYLIKTRGQQVTLSCSPISGHRSVSWYQQTPGQGLQFLFEYFSETQRNKGNFPGRFSGRQFSNSRSEMNVSTLELGDSALYLCASSSTMTGNSYEQYFGPGTRLTVT.

This clonotype was detected only a few times. This chain uses TRBV29-1 with TRBJ2-1; TRBD1 might be the D (5 bases). The V and J ends lost 7 bases and 7 bases respectively, with 11 bases between them. The length of the CDR3 is 11 residues. From germline, CDR1 is SQVTM and CDR2 ANQGSEA. CDR3 in amino acids: CSADKGNEQFF. CDR3 DNA: TGCAGCGCGGACAAGGGGAATGAGCAGTTCTTC.

This clonotype was seen many times. The J gene is TRBJ1-1, the V gene TRBV5-1; TRBD1 is a possible D gene (5 bases). Germline lookup yields CDR1 SGHRS and CDR2 YFSETQ. The CDR3 length is 15 residues. Trimming took off 1 base at V and 1 base at J, with 11 bases between the two ends. The CDR3 loop is CASSLYGDGNTEAFF. CDR3 sequence (DNA): TGCGCCAGCAGCTTGTACGGGGACGGGAACACTGAAGCTTTCTTT.

The genes are TRBV20-1 and TRBJ2-4; the D is unclear. The CDR3 loop spans 14 amino acids. Per the germline V gene, CDR1 is DFQATT and CDR2 is SNEGSKA (reference sequence). Between the trimmed V and J ends, which lost 6 bases and 1 base, there was a span of 13 bases. CDR3 sequence (DNA): TGCAGTGCCGCTACGGTTCTGGCCAAAAACATTCAGTACTTC. Protein sequence: CSAATVLAKNIQYF.

The chain carries TRBV20-1 and TRBJ2-1, with D perhaps matching TRBD1 (5 bases). V gave up 3 bases and J gave up 10 bases, with 19 bases separating them. Per the germline V gene, CDR1 is DFQATT and CDR2 is SNEGSKA (reference sequence). The length of the CDR3 is 14 residues. In nucleotides, the CDR3 is TGCAGTGCTAGTACGGTTCATGGTGCAGGGGAGCAGTTCTTC. Its protein product is CSASTVHGAGEQFF.

The V gene is TRBV6-6, the J gene TRBJ2-3; D is unclear. The germline V and J ends were trimmed by 7 bases and 2 bases, with 4 bases remaining between them. The CDR3 runs 11 residues. Germline CDR1 is MNHNY and CDR2 is SVGAGI (reference sequence). The DNA for the CDR3 is TGTGCCAGCAAGAACACAGATACGCAGTATTTT. Encoded protein: CASKNTDTQYF.

This clonotype was counted a few times. CDR3 loop: CASSASRGMDYTF. The CDR3 DNA sequence: TGTGCCAGCAGTGCTAGCAGGGGGATGGACTACACCTTC. The J gene is TRBJ1-2, the V gene TRBV25-1, with TRBD1 identical over 7 bases. Germline trimming cut 4 bases from V and 10 bases from J; bases unmatched to any gene: 9. The germline CDR1 and CDR2 sequences are MGHDK and SYGVNS. CDR3 length: 13 amino acids.

V is TRBV6-5 and J is TRBJ1-3; no clear D gene. The CDR3 sequence is 13 residues long. Trimming removed 6 bases at V and 2 bases at J, with 8 bases between. CDR1 MNHEY and CDR2 SVGAGI come from the germline V gene. The DNA for the CDR3 is TGTGCCAGCAGCCTCCGACCTGGAAACACCATATATTTT. Residues: CASSLRPGNTIYF.

This clonotype was counted at least ten times. This chain links TRBV19 with TRBJ1-5; perhaps TRBD1 as D (6 bases). Germline V gives CDR1 LNHDA, CDR2 SQIVND (reference sequence). V lost 9 bases and J lost 4, with 13 bases in between. The CDR3 is 13 amino acids. CDR3 loop: CASQEGGNQPQHF. Written as DNA, the CDR3 is TGTGCCAGCCAAGAGGGGGGGAATCAGCCCCAGCATTTT.

The V and J genes are TRBV14 and TRBJ2-3; 8 bases are shared with TRBD1. Germline trimming cut 0 bases from V and 2 bases from J; bases unmatched to any gene: 13. The germline gives CDR1 SGHDN, CDR2 FVKESK. The CDR3 has 19 residues. Here the CDR3 DNA reads TGTGCCAGCAGCCAAGAGCAGGGGGCTTTGACCACCTCCACAGATACGCAGTATTTT. Its protein is CASSQEQGALTTSTDTQYF.

The chain employs TRBV7-9 and TRBJ1-2; D unclear. The length of the CDR3 is 13 residues. With 3 bases removed from V and 8 bases from J, the gap between germline ends came to 13 bases. The germline CDR1 and CDR2 sequences are SEHNR and FQNEAQ (reference sequence). Here the CDR3 DNA reads TGTGCCAGCAGCTTTCTCGTTGGCGGAGGCTACACCTTC. Its translation is CASSFLVGGGYTF. Supplemented by reference TRBV7-9 and TRBJ1-2, the full variable domain reads DTGVSQNPRHKITKRGQNVTFRCDPISEHNRLYWYRQTLGQGPEFLTYFQNEAQLEKSRLLSDRFSAERPKGSFSTLEIQRTEQGDSAMYLCASSFLVGGGYTFGSGTRLTVV.

This clonotype was counted a few times. The chain uses TRBV2 and TRBJ2-7, with 8 bases fitting TRBD2. The CDR3 extends over 13 amino acids. Germline V gene sequence: CDR1 SNHLY, CDR2 FYNNEI. V lost 9 bases and J lost 3; bases outside the gene matches: 7. The CDR3 sequence: CASPDREGYEQYF. The CDR3 nucleotides read TGTGCCAGTCCGGATCGGGAGGGCTACGAGCAGTACTTC.

The V gene is TRBV18, the J gene TRBJ2-7; D unresolved. The CDR3 covers 14 residues. Germline V gene data show CDR1 as KGHSH and CDR2 as LQKENI. The V gene lost 4 bases and the J gene lost 3 bases, with 13 bases spanning the gap. The CDR3 bases are TGTGCCAGCTCACTGGGTCAAGATTACTACGAGCAGTACTTC. Its translation is CASSLGQDYYEQYF.

The genes are TRBV18 and TRBJ2-1; unclear D gene. Per germline, CDR1 KGHSH and CDR2 LQKENI. This CDR3 contains 15 residues. V lost 6 bases, J lost 6 bases, and 18 bases lay in between. The CDR3 sequence is CASSPTVLNSNEQFF. CDR3 DNA sequence: TGTGCCAGCTCTCCGACGGTCCTTAATTCCAATGAGCAGTTCTTC. The full variable domain, its missing parts supplied by reference TRBV18 and TRBJ2-1, is NAGVMQNPRHLVRRRGQEARLRCSPMKGHSHVYWYRQLPEEGLKFMVYLQKENIIDESGMPKERFSAEFPKEGPSILRIQQVVRGDSAAYFCASSPTVLNSNEQFFGPGTRLTVL.

This clonotype was counted only a few times. An end of the junction does not agree with germline; a read error may underlie this. The V gene is TRBV20-1, the J gene TRBJ2-1; D is ambiguous. The germline V gene has CDR1 DFQATT and CDR2 SNEGSKA (reference sequence). The CDR3 is made up of 11 amino acids. CDR3 amino acids: CSARGLVHPMF. Here the CDR3 DNA reads TGCAGTGCTAGAGGGCTAGTCCACCCCATGTTC.

This clonotype has just a few counts. The V call is TRBV4-3, the J call TRBJ2-3; 8 nucleotides match TRBD1. The CDR3 runs 15 residues. Germline trimming cut 1 base from V and 6 bases from J; bases unmatched to any gene: 6. Germline CDR1 LGHNA, CDR2 YSLEER. The CDR3 DNA is TGCGCCAGCAGCCAAGCCCGGACAGGGTTGGATACGCAGTATTTT. Translation gives CASSQARTGLDTQYF.